These 14 T cell receptor beta chains were all obtained from the same sample, sequenced in a study of cytomegalovirus exposure and HLA in healthy donors. A multiplex PCR was run with 60 Vbeta primers and 13 Jbeta primers. Sequenced by immunoSEQ multiplex PCR; TCRdb stores in-frame clones only, minus some. The sample lists roughly 100,000 clones, about 76% occurring once. The specimen was PBMCs. The receptors here all came from a woman aged 40-49 years in good health and CMV-seronegative.

The J gene is TRBJ2-7, the V gene TRBV6-6; D is unclear. There are 11 residues in the CDR3. Trimming left V 4 bases short and J 4 bases short, with 5 bases between. Germline CDR1 reads MNHNY; CDR2 reads SVGAGI (reference sequence). This CDR3 is CASSLTYEQYF. CDR3 in DNA: TGTGCCAGCAGTTTAACATACGAGCAGTACTTC.

V usage is TRBV4-2 and J usage is TRBJ1-1; TRBD1 might be the D (6 bases). The CDR3 covers 14 residues. CDR1 and CDR2 (germline): LGHNA, YNFKEQ. The V and J ends lost 3 bases and 4 bases respectively, with 12 bases between them. CDR3 in DNA: TGTGCCAGCAGCCAGGCAAGGGGGGGCACTGAAGCTTTCTTT. It translates to CASSQARGGTEAFF.

This chain uses TRBV6-5 with TRBJ2-2; no firm D call. This CDR3 is built from 15 residues. Trimming took off 0 bases at V and 3 bases at J, with 8 bases between the two ends. CDR1 MNHEY and CDR2 SVGAGI come from the germline V gene. The CDR3 region is CASSYSVGDTGELFF. The CDR3 nucleotides are TGTGCCAGCAGTTACTCAGTAGGAGACACCGGGGAGCTGTTTTTT.

The rearrangement links TRBV11-2 to TRBJ1-4; 9 bases fit TRBD1. Trimming took 5 bases from V and 14 from J; bases not matched to a gene: 3. CDR3 length: 11 amino acids. Per germline, CDR1 SGHAT and CDR2 FQNNGV. This CDR3 reads CASSLDRGLFF. Written as DNA, the CDR3 is TGTGCCAGCAGCCTTGACAGGGGGCTGTTTTTT.

This chain connects TRBV7-8 to TRBJ1-3; possibly TRBD1 for D (6 bases). The germline V and J ends were trimmed by 6 bases and 2 bases, with 11 bases remaining between them. The CDR3 contains 14 residues. CDR1 SGHVS and CDR2 FQNEAQ come from the germline V gene. The CDR3 loop reads CASSLQGAGNTIYF. In nucleotides, the CDR3 is TGTGCCAGCAGTCTACAGGGCGCTGGAAACACCATATATTTT.

V and J are TRBV14 and TRBJ2-7, with D perhaps matching TRBD1 (5 bases). CDR1 and CDR2 from the germline V gene are SGHDN and FVKESK. CDR3 size: 14 residues. Trimming took off 4 bases at V and 3 bases at J, with 13 bases between the two ends. DNA for the CDR3: TGTGCCAGCAGCCTATTCCGACAGAACTACGAGCAGTACTTC. Protein product: CASSLFRQNYEQYF.

The chain links TRBV4-2 to TRBJ2-5; 7 bases are a match to TRBD1. CDR3 size: 15 residues. Germline-derived CDR1 and CDR2 are LGHNA and YNFKEQ. V was clipped by 1 base and J by 4 bases; unmatched bases: 6. CDR3 sequence: CASSQGGAGGETQYF. DNA of the CDR3: TGTGCCAGCAGCCAAGGGGGCGCAGGGGGAGAGACCCAGTACTTC.

This chain uses TRBV10-3 with TRBJ2-1; the D gene is possibly TRBD2 (6 bases). The V and J ends lost 2 bases and 4 bases respectively, with 9 bases between them. Germline CDR1 ENHRY, CDR2 SYGVKD. This CDR3 is built from 14 residues. The CDR3 DNA reads as TGTGCCATCAGTGAGGCTAGCGCTTACAATGAGCAGTTCTTC. Protein: CAISEASAYNEQFF.

This chain connects TRBV2 to TRBJ2-2; D possibly corresponds to TRBD1 (6 bases). The CDR3 extends over 15 amino acids. The germline V gene encodes CDR1 SNHLY and CDR2 FYNNEI. The V end was cut by 6 bases, the J end by 2 bases, with 13 bases between. The DNA for the CDR3 is TGTGCCAGCAGGAAGAGGACAGCAAACACCGGGGAGCTGTTTTTT. As protein: CASRKRTANTGELFF.

This clone was found a few times. The rearrangement joins TRBV4-3 to TRBJ2-1, with 7 bases lining up with TRBD1. CDR1 is LGHNA and CDR2 is YSLEER in the germline V gene. J gave up 8 bases and V 5 bases, and 9 bases lay outside the gene matches. The CDR3 is 14 residues long. CDR3 nucleotides: TGCGCCAGCAGCGCACAGGGGTTTGACTATGAGCAGTTCTTC. It translates to CASSAQGFDYEQFF.

The rearrangement links TRBV27 to TRBJ1-5, with a tentative D call TRBD1 (6 bases). Germline values: CDR1 MNHEY, CDR2 SMNVEV (reference sequence). There are 13 residues in the CDR3. Trimming took 6 bases from V and 4 from J, leaving 10 bases between them. This CDR3 reads CASSARGNQPQHF. DNA of the CDR3: TGTGCCAGCAGCGCGAGGGGGAATCAGCCCCAGCATTTT.

This chain links TRBV6-5 with TRBJ2-7; TRBD1 might be the D (6 bases). Trimming removed 6 bases from V and 7 bases from J, with 16 bases in between. Germline-derived CDR1 and CDR2 are MNHEY and SVGAGI. The CDR3 has 13 amino acids. In nucleotides, the CDR3 is TGTGCCAGCAGCGACGGGACATCAGGGGAGCAGTACTTC. This gives the protein CASSDGTSGEQYF.

The chain is built from TRBV27 and TRBJ2-7; D is possibly TRBD2 (6 bases). Germline V CDR1 and CDR2: MNHEY, SMNVEV (reference sequence). The CDR3 runs to 15 residues. V was cut by 5 bases and J by 2 bases, with 16 bases left in between. In DNA, the CDR3 is TGTGCCAGCAGTCCGGCGGGACGGAGGACCTACGAGCAGTACTTC. It yields the protein CASSPAGRRTYEQYF.

The rearrangement uses TRBV5-4 and TRBJ1-5, with D perhaps TRBD1 (5 bases). Per the germline V gene, CDR1 is SGHNT and CDR2 is YYREEE (reference sequence). V was clipped by 4 bases and J by 4 bases, with 9 bases between them. This CDR3 is 13 amino acids long. CDR3: CASSPDTNQPQHF. The DNA for the CDR3 is TGTGCCAGCAGCCCGGACACGAATCAGCCCCAGCATTTT. Together with reference TRBV5-4 and TRBJ1-5, the CDR3 gives the full variable domain: ETGVTQSPTHLIKTRGQQVTLRCSSQSGHNTVSWYQQALGQGPQFIFQYYREEENGRGNFPPRFSGLQFPNYSSELNVNALELDDSALYLCASSPDTNQPQHFGDGTRLSIL.